The rows below give T cell receptor beta chains drawn from one sample of a study of T cell repertoires in cytomegalovirus infection. Their recognized antigens are unknown. MiXCR was run by TCRdb on the reads, yielding one entry per CDR3 protein. The data contain 150,000 or so distinct CDR3 sequences, less than 25% of them singletons. This specimen consisted of CD8+ T cells from cultured PBMCs, obtained from culture after CMV antigen stimulation. The receptors derive from a human donor in good health (CMV status not recorded). Some clones in this sample may be carry-over from other donors' samples. CDR3s include the opening cysteine and the closing phenylalanine or tryptophan. The D gene is left open where the match is weak. Part of the rows lack a size; the others show once, few, many or a class for expanded clones.

J: TRBJ1-1; size: few; V: TRBV7-2; D: .; CDR3: CASSWAAGEAFF; DNA: TGTGCCAGCAGCTGGGCTGCCGGTGAAGCTTTCTTT
J: TRBJ2-7; size: .; V: TRBV20-1; D: TRBD1; CDR3: CSARGVDRGETYEQYF; DNA: TGCAGTGCTAGAGGGGTGGACAGGGGGGAAACCTACGAGCAGTACTTC
J: TRBJ1-1; size: few; V: TRBV7-9; D: TRBD1; CDR3: CASRTGQGGTEAFF; DNA: TGTGCCAGCAGAACTGGACAGGGGGGCACTGAAGCTTTCTTT
J: TRBJ2-7; size: .; V: TRBV6-5; D: TRBD2; CDR3: CASRHTVAGDPSYEQYF; DNA: TGTGCCAGCAGACATACTGTAGCGGGGGACCCTTCCTACGAGCAGTACTTC
J: TRBJ2-5; size: .; V: TRBV7-9; D: TRBD2; CDR3: CASSALAGGPETQYF; DNA: TGTGCCAGCAGCGCTCTAGCGGGGGGGCCGGAGACCCAGTACTTC
J: TRBJ1-1; size: .; V: TRBV11-2; D: .; CDR3: CASNMNAGTLNTEAFF; DNA: TGTGCCAGCAATATGAACGCCGGGACACTCAACACTGAAGCTTTCTTT
J: TRBJ1-1; size: .; V: TRBV4-1; D: .; CDR3: CASSHRGGTEAFF; DNA: TGCGCCAGCAGCCACCGGGGCGGGACTGAAGCTTTCTTT
J: TRBJ1-2; size: many; V: TRBV6-6; D: TRBD1; CDR3: CASNTGAYGYTF; DNA: TGTGCCAGCAACACAGGGGCCTATGGCTACACCTTC
J: TRBJ1-6; size: .; V: TRBV4-1; D: .; CDR3: CASSLSSSSYNSPLHF; DNA: TGCGCCAGCAGCTTAAGTTCGAGCTCCTATAATTCACCCCTCCACTTT
J: TRBJ1-5; size: few; V: TRBV7-8; D: TRBD1; CDR3: CASSPGQGANQPQHF; DNA: TGTGCCAGCAGCCCAGGACAGGGCGCCAATCAGCCCCAGCATTTT
J: TRBJ2-1; size: .; V: TRBV6-1; D: TRBD2; CDR3: CASSWTSGNNEQFF; DNA: TGTGCCAGCAGCTGGACTAGCGGTAACAATGAGCAGTTCTTC
J: TRBJ1-3; size: .; V: TRBV7-2; D: .; CDR3: CASSLDVGGGNTIYF; DNA: TGTGCCAGCAGCTTGGATGTCGGGGGAGGAAACACCATATATTTT
J: TRBJ1-5; size: few; V: TRBV10-3; D: .; CDR3: CAIRGAGTLSNQPQHF; DNA: TGTGCCATCAGGGGGGCCGGGACCTTGAGTAATCAGCCCCAGCATTTT
J: TRBJ1-1; size: .; V: TRBV4-3; D: .; CDR3: CASSPGVGRGAGNTEAFF; DNA: TGCGCCAGCAGCCCCGGGGTTGGGCGGGGGGCAGGGAACACTGAAGCTTTCTTT
J: TRBJ1-5; size: .; V: TRBV7-2; D: .; CDR3: CASSRTGIQPQHF; DNA: TGTGCCAGCAGCCGAACAGGGATTCAGCCCCAGCATTTT
J: TRBJ1-6; size: .; V: TRBV7-2; D: .; CDR3: CASSLEGMYNSPLHF; DNA: TGTGCCAGCAGCTTAGAGGGAATGTATAATTCACCCCTCCACTTT
J: TRBJ2-1; size: .; V: TRBV14; D: .; CDR3: CASSQGRNNEQFF; DNA: TGTGCCAGCAGCCAAGGCAGGAACAATGAGCAGTTCTTC
J: TRBJ1-1; size: once; V: TRBV7-2; D: TRBD1; CDR3: CASSLAILVGQGNAEAFF; DNA: TGTGCCAGCAGCTTAGCGATCCTAGTGGGACAGGGGAACGCTGAAGCTTTCTTT
J: TRBJ1-2; size: few; V: TRBV7-9; D: .; CDR3: CASSLWGDGYTF; DNA: TGTGCCAGCAGCTTGTGGGGAGATGGCTACACCTTC
J: TRBJ1-4; size: .; V: TRBV28; D: .; CDR3: CASSYGGDYEKLFF; DNA: TGTGCCAGCAGTTACGGGGGGGATTATGAAAAACTGTTTTTT
J: TRBJ2-1; size: few; V: TRBV7-2; D: .; CDR3: CASSLDRFEDDEQFF; DNA: TGTGCCAGCAGCTTAGACAGATTCGAGGACGATGAGCAGTTCTTC
J: TRBJ2-7; size: few; V: TRBV6-8; D: .; CDR3: CVATDSYEQYF; DNA: TGTGTCGCGACAGACTCCTACGAGCAGTACTTC
J: TRBJ2-3; size: .; V: TRBV6-2/TRBV6-3; D: .; CDR3: CASRRTFITDTQYF; DNA: TGTGCCAGCAGACGGACCTTTATCACAGATACGCAGTATTTT
J: TRBJ2-1; size: few; V: TRBV7-3; D: .; CDR3: CASSPYQSSYNEQFF; DNA: TGTGCCAGCAGCCCCTACCAGAGCTCCTACAATGAGCAGTTCTTC
J: TRBJ2-5; size: .; V: TRBV7-2; D: .; CDR3: CASSLLVWAAQETQYF; DNA: TGTGCCAGCAGCTTACTCGTGTGGGCTGCCCAAGAGACCCAGTACTTC
J: TRBJ2-3; size: .; V: TRBV7-8; D: TRBD2; CDR3: CASSLAAGGPGDTQYF; DNA: TGTGCCAGCAGCTTAGCGGCGGGGGGGCCGGGAGATACGCAGTATTTT
J: TRBJ2-1; size: once; V: TRBV11-2; D: .; CDR3: CASSLVVTGKYNEQFF; DNA: TGTGCCAGCAGCTTAGTCGTCACCGGCAAATACAATGAGCAGTTCTTC
J: TRBJ1-5; size: few; V: TRBV6-2/TRBV6-3; D: TRBD1; CDR3: CASSAQGQGAVFGNQPQHF; DNA: TGTGCCAGCAGTGCTCAGGGACAGGGGGCTGTTTTTGGCAATCAGCCCCAGCATTTT
J: TRBJ2-7; size: few; V: TRBV7-2; D: TRBD2; CDR3: CASSLVEAGGLPYEQYF; DNA: TGTGCCAGCAGCTTAGTTGAAGCGGGGGGCCTACCCTACGAGCAGTACTTC
J: TRBJ1-1; size: few; V: TRBV4-2; D: .; CDR3: CASSPGNENTEAFF; DNA: TGTGCCAGCAGCCCCGGAAACGAGAACACTGAAGCTTTCTTT
J: TRBJ2-5; size: few; V: TRBV4-1; D: .; CDR3: CASSQLTGETQYF; DNA: TGTGCCAGCAGCCAGCTGACTGGAGAGACCCAGTACTTC
J: TRBJ1-2; size: .; V: TRBV4-1; D: TRBD1; CDR3: CASGDRGNYGYTF; DNA: TGCGCCAGCGGGGACAGGGGGAACTATGGCTACACCTTC
J: TRBJ2-5; size: .; V: TRBV6-5; D: .; CDR3: CASSEWDGETQYF; DNA: TGTGCCAGCAGTGAGTGGGACGGGGAGACCCAGTACTTC
J: TRBJ1-3; size: few; V: TRBV7-9; D: .; CDR3: CASSARDVGTEGNTIYF; DNA: TGTGCCAGCAGCGCTCGAGATGTGGGGACGGAGGGAAACACCATATATTTT
J: TRBJ1-1; size: .; V: TRBV4-1; D: .; CDR3: CASSQDVRRAEAFF; DNA: TGCGCCAGCAGCCAAGACGTTCGTCGGGCTGAAGCTTTCTTT
J: TRBJ2-2; size: .; V: TRBV20-1; D: .; CDR3: CSARPKWTVTGELFF; DNA: TGCAGTGCTAGACCCAAATGGACAGTGACCGGGGAGCTGTTTTTT
J: TRBJ2-7; size: few; V: TRBV7-9; D: .; CDR3: CASSLGGGSRHEQYF; DNA: TGTGCCAGCAGCTTAGGTGGGGGAAGTCGACACGAGCAGTACTTC
J: TRBJ1-4; size: .; V: TRBV7-6; D: .; CDR3: CASKGDGEKLFF; DNA: TGTGCCAGCAAAGGGGATGGTGAAAAACTGTTTTTT
J: TRBJ1-1; size: .; V: TRBV12-3/TRBV12-4; D: .; CDR3: CASPGSGVEAFF; DNA: TGTGCCAGCCCCGGGAGTGGGGTTGAAGCTTTCTTT
J: TRBJ1-1; size: .; V: TRBV7-8; D: .; CDR3: CASSIGRGQTEAFF; DNA: TGTGCCAGCAGTATAGGGCGGGGGCAAACTGAAGCTTTCTTT
J: TRBJ1-5; size: .; V: TRBV12-3/TRBV12-4; D: .; CDR3: CASSFGVGQPQHF; DNA: TGTGCCAGCAGTTTCGGGGTAGGGCAGCCCCAGCATTTT
J: TRBJ2-7; size: .; V: TRBV5-6; D: .; CDR3: CASSFRDFPYEQYF; DNA: TGTGCCAGCAGCTTCCGGGACTTCCCATACGAGCAGTACTTC
J: TRBJ1-6; size: .; V: TRBV7-8; D: TRBD1; CDR3: CASSPWTGTNSPLHF; DNA: TGTGCCAGCAGCCCCTGGACAGGGACCAATTCACCCCTCCACTTT
J: TRBJ2-3; size: .; V: TRBV4-1; D: .; CDR3: CASKKGRGSDTQYF; DNA: TGCGCCAGCAAAAAAGGACGGGGTTCAGATACGCAGTATTTT
J: TRBJ1-1; size: many; V: TRBV5-6; D: .; CDR3: CASSLVTGGVNTEAFF; DNA: TGTGCCAGCAGCTTGGTAACTGGTGGGGTCAACACTGAAGCTTTCTTT
J: TRBJ2-1; size: few; V: TRBV7-8; D: .; CDR3: CASSPWAGNEQFF; DNA: TGTGCCAGCAGCCCCTGGGCCGGGAATGAGCAGTTCTTC
J: TRBJ2-7; size: .; V: TRBV12-3/TRBV12-4; D: .; CDR3: CASSPDNRNEQYF; DNA: TGTGCCAGCAGTCCGGATAATAGGAACGAGCAGTACTTC
J: TRBJ1-3; size: .; V: TRBV2; D: .; CDR3: CASSIELKQGNTIYF; DNA: TGTGCCAGCAGTATCGAACTGAAACAGGGAAACACCATATATTTT
J: TRBJ2-3; size: .; V: TRBV29-1; D: .; CDR3: CSVRGAGTDTQYF; DNA: TGCAGCGTCCGGGGGGCGGGCACAGATACGCAGTATTTT
J: TRBJ1-5; size: few; V: TRBV7-2; D: TRBD1; CDR3: CASSSPSDRVRLPQHF; DNA: TGTGCCAGCAGCTCCCCATCGGACAGGGTGAGACTGCCCCAGCATTTT
J: TRBJ1-1; size: few; V: TRBV28; D: .; CDR3: CASSPPRRLGGNTEAFF; DNA: TGTGCCAGCAGTCCCCCGCGCCGCTTAGGAGGGAACACTGAAGCTTTCTTT
J: TRBJ1-2; size: .; V: TRBV7-2; D: .; CDR3: CASSPRPGPTNYGYTF; DNA: TGTGCCAGCAGCCCACGGCCGGGACCGACTAACTATGGCTACACCTTC